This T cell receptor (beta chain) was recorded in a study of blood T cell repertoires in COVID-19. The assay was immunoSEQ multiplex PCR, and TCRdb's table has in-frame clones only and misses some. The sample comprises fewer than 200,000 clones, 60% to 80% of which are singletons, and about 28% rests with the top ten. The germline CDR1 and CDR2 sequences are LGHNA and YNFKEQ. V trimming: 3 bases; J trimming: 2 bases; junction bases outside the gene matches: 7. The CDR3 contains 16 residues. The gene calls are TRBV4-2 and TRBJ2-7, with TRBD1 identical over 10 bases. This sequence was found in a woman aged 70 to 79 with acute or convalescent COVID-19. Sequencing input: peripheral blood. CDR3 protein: CASSQWGQGITYEQYF. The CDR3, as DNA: TGTGCCAGCAGCCAGTGGGGACAGGGGATCACCTACGAGCAGTACTTC.